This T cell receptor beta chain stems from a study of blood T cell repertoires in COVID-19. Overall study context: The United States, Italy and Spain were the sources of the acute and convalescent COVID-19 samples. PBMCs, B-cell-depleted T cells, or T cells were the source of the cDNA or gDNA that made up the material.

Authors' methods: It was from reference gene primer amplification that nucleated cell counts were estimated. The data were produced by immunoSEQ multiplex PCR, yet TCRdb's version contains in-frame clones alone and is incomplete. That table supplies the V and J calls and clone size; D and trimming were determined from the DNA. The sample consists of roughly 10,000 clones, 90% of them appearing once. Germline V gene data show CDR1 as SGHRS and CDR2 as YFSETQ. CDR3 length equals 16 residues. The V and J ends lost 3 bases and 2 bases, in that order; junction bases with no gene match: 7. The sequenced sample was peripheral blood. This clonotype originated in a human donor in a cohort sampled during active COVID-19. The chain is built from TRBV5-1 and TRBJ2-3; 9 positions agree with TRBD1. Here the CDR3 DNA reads TGCGCCAGCAGCTACCTCGGACAGGGGTTCACAGATACGCAGTATTTT. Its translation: CASSYLGQGFTDTQYF.